One T cell receptor beta chain is described in this entry. This record belongs to a study of blood T cell repertoires in COVID-19. V dropped 5 bases and J dropped 2 bases, with 18 bases sitting between them. The CDR3 runs 16 residues. Germline V CDR1 and CDR2: SGHAT, FQNNGV. As processed by the authors: Cell counts per sample came from amplifying reference gene primers. Assay used: immunoSEQ multiplex PCR; TCRdb lists only in-frame clones, some missing. That table gives V, J and clone size, and the DNA gave D and trimming. This sample has roughly 230,000 clones, with 90% found just once. The gene calls are TRBV11-2 and TRBJ1-2, with D maybe TRBD1 (5 bases). The TCR was taken from a woman in her fifties or sixties with COVID-19, enrolled during active disease. The sequenced sample was peripheral blood. CDR3 in DNA: TGTGCCAGCAGCCCAGACCCGGGCAGGGCCAACTATGGCTACACCTTC. This sequence encodes CASSPDPGRANYGYTF.